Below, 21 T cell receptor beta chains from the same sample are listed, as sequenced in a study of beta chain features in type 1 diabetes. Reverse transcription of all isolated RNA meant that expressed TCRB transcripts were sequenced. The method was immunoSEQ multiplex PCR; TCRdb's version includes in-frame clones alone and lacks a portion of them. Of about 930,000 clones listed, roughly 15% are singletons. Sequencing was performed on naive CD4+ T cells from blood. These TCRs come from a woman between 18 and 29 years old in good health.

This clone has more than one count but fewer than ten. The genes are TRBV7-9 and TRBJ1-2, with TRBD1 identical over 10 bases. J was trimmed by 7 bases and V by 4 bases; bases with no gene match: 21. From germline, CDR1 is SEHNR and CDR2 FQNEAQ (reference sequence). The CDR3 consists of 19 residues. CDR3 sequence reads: CASSYNKQGPGQGMSGYTF. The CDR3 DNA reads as TGTGCCAGCAGCTACAACAAACAAGGGCCGGGACAGGGGATGAGTGGCTACACCTTC.

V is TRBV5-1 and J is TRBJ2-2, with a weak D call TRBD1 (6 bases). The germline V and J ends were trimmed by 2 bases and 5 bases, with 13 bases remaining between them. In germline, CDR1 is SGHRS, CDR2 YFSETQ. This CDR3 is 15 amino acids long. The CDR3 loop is CASSLPRGGTGELFF. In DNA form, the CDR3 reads TGCGCCAGCAGCTTACCCAGGGGTGGTACCGGGGAGCTGTTTTTT.

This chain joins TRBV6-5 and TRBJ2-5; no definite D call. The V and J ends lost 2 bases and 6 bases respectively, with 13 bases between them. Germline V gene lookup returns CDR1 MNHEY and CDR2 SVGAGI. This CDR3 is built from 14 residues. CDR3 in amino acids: CASSYDSHYQTQYF. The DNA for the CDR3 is TGTGCCAGCAGTTACGATTCGCACTATCAGACCCAGTACTTC.

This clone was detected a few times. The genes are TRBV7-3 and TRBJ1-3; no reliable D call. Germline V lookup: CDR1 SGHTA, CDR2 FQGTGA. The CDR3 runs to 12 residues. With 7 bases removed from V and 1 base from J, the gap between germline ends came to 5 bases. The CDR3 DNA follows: TGTGCCAGCAAGGGATCTGGAAACACCATATATTTT. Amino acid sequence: CASKGSGNTIYF.

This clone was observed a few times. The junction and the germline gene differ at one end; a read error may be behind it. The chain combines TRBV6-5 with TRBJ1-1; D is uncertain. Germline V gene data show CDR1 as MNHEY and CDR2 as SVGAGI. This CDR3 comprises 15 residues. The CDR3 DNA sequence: TGTGCCAGCAGTTACTCGATGCCTGGGAACGCTGAAGCTTTCTTT. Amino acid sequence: CASSYSMPGNAEAFF.

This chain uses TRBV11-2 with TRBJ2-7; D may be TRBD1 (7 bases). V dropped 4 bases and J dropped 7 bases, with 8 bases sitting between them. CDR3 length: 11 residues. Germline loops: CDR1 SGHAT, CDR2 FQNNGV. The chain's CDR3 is CASSSGGEQYF. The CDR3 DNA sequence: TGTGCCAGCAGCTCAGGGGGGGAGCAGTACTTC.

In nucleotides, the CDR3 is TGTGCCAGCAGACCAAGCGCCTCTGGAAACACCATATATTTT. Protein sequence: CASRPSASGNTIYF. The V and J genes are TRBV7-2 and TRBJ1-3, with D hard to call. Germline CDR1 is SGHTA and CDR2 is FQGNSA. CDR3 length equals 14 residues. V was cut by 6 bases and J by 0 bases, with 9 bases left in between.

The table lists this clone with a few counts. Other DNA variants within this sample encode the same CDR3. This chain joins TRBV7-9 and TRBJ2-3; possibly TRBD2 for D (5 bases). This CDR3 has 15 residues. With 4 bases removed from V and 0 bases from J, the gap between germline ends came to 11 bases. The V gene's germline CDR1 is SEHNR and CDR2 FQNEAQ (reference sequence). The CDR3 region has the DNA TGTGCCAGCAGCTCCAGCGGAACTAGCACAGATACGCAGTATTTT. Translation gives CASSSSGTSTDTQYF.

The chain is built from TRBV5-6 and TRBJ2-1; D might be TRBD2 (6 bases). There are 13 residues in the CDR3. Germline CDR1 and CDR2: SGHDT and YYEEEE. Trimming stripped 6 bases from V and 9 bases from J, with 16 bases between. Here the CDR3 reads CASTKFDGSEQFF. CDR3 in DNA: TGTGCCAGCACCAAATTCGACGGGAGTGAGCAGTTCTTC.

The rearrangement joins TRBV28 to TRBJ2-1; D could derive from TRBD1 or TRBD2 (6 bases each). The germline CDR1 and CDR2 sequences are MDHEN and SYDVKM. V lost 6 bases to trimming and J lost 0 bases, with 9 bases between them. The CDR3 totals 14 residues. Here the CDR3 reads CASREGGSYNEQFF. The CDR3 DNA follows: TGTGCCAGCAGGGAGGGGGGCTCCTACAATGAGCAGTTCTTC.

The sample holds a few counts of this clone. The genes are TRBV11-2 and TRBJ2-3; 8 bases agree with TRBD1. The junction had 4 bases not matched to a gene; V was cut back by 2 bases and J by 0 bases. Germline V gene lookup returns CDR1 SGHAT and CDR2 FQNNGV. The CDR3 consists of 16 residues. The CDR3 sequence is CASSLKRTGSTDTQYF. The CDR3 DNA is TGTGCCAGCAGCTTAAAAAGGACAGGGAGCACAGATACGCAGTATTTT.

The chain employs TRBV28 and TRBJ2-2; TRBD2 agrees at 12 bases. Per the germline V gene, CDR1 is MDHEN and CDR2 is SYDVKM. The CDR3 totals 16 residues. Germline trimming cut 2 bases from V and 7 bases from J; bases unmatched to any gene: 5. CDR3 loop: CASSLLAGGPVGELFF. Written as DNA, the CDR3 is TGTGCCAGCAGTTTACTAGCGGGAGGGCCCGTCGGGGAGCTGTTTTTT. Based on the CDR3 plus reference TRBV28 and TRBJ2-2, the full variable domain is DVKVTQSSRYLVKRTGEKVFLECVQDMDHENMFWYRQDPGLGLRLIYFSYDVKMKEKGDIPEGYSVSREKKERFSLILESASTNQTSMYLCASSLLAGGPVGELFFGEGSRLTVL.

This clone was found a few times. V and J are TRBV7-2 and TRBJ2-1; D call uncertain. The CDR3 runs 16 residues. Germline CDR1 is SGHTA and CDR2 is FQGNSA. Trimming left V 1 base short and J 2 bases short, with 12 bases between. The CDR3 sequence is CASSLGSSQAYNEQFF. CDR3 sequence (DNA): TGTGCCAGCAGCTTAGGATCTAGTCAGGCCTACAATGAGCAGTTCTTC.

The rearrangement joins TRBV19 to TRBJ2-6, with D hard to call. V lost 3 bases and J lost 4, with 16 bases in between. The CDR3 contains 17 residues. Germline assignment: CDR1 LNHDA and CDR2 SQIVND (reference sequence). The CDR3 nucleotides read TGTGCCAGTAGTATTAGAGCCCAGGCTTCCGGGGCCAACGTCCTGACTTTC. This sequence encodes CASSIRAQASGANVLTF.

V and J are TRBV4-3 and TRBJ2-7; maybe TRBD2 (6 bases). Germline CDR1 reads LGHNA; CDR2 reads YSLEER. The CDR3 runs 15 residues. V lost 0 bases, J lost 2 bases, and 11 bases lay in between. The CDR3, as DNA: TGCGCCAGCAGCCAAGATCTGGGCGGGACCTACGAGCAGTACTTC. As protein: CASSQDLGGTYEQYF.

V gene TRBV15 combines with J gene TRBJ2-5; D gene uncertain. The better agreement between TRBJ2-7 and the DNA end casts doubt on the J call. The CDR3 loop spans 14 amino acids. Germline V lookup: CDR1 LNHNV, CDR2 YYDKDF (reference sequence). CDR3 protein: CATSRDLGPNEQYF. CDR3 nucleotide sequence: TGTGCCACCAGCAGAGATCTAGGGCCCAACGAGCAGTACTTC.

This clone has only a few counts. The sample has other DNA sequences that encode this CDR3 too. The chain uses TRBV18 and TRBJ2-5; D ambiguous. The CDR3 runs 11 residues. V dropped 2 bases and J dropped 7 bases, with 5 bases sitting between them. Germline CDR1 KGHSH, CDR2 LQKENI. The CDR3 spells CASSPEGTQYF. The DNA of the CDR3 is TGTGCCAGCTCACCAGAAGGGACCCAGTACTTC.

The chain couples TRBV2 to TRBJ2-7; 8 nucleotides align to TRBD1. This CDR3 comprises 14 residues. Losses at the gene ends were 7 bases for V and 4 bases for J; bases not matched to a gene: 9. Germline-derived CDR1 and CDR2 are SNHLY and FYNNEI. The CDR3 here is CASTVDRVYYEQYF. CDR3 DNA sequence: TGTGCCAGCACTGTGGACAGGGTCTATTACGAGCAGTACTTC. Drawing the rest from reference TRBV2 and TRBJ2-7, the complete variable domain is EPEVTQTPSHQVTQMGQEVILRCVPISNHLYFYWYRQILGQKVEFLVSFYNNEISEKSEIFDDQFSVERPDGSNFTLKIRSTKLEDSAMYFCASTVDRVYYEQYFGPGTRLTVT.

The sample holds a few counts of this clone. The CDR3 bases are TGTGCCAGCAGCCCCGTGACAGGGAGATACGAGCAGTACTTC. This translates into CASSPVTGRYEQYF. The chain couples TRBV7-9 to TRBJ2-7; 7 nucleotides match TRBD1. Per the germline V gene, CDR1 is SEHNR and CDR2 is FQNEAQ (reference sequence). This CDR3 has 14 amino acids. Trimming removed 5 bases from V and 4 bases from J; junction bases left unmatched: 8.

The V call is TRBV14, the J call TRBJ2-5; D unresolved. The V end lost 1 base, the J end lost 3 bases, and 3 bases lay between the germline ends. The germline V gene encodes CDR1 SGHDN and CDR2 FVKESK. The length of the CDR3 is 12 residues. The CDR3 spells CASSQVEETQYF. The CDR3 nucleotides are TGTGCCAGCAGCCAAGTCGAAGAGACCCAGTACTTC. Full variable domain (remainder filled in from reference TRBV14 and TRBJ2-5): EAGVTQFPSHSVIEKGQTVTLRCDPISGHDNLYWYRRVMGKEIKFLLHFVKESKQDESGMPNNRFLAERTGGTYSTLKVQPAELEDSGVYFCASSQVEETQYFGPGTRLLVL.

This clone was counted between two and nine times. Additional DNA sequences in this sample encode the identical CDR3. CDR3 residues: CASSLWGQGNQPQHF. CDR3 nucleotide sequence: TGTGCCAGCAGTTTATGGGGACAGGGAAATCAGCCCCAGCATTTT. J is TRBJ1-5 and V is TRBV28, with 9 bases identical to TRBD1. The trim removed 0 bases at V and 4 bases at J, leaving 1 base unmatched. Germline-derived CDR1 and CDR2 are MDHEN and SYDVKM. This CDR3 has 15 amino acids.